A single sample is the source of the 19 T cell receptor beta chains below, sequenced in a study of shared clonotypes between healthy human individuals. The data were produced by immunoSEQ multiplex PCR, yet TCRdb's version contains in-frame clones alone and is incomplete. The sample carries over a million clones, over 95% recorded once. Sequencing was performed on naive CD4+ T cells sorted from blood. Subset reported: CD45RA+ positively selected. These receptors were collected from a man between 25 and 39 years old in good health.

This chain uses TRBV28 with TRBJ2-7; 7 positions agree with TRBD1. After removal of 6 bases from V and 7 bases from J, the junction contained 15 bases not matched to a gene. The CDR3 is 15 amino acids. In germline, CDR1 is MDHEN, CDR2 SYDVKM. The CDR3 DNA is TGTGCCAGCAGGCCCTCACAGGGGACCTTTGGGGAGCAGTACTTC. Its protein is CASRPSQGTFGEQYF.

The chain combines TRBV7-2 with TRBJ1-2; D gene uncertain. Trimming removed 1 base at V and 7 bases at J, with 7 bases between. Germline V gene lookup returns CDR1 SGHTA and CDR2 FQGNSA. CDR3 length: 12 residues. The DNA of the CDR3 is TGTGCCAGCAGCTTAGGTCCGGTTGGCTACACCTTC. It encodes CASSLGPVGYTF. Looking up the rest from reference TRBV7-2 and TRBJ1-2 gives the full variable domain: GAGVSQSPSNKVTEKGKDVELRCDPISGHTALYWYRQSLGQGLEFLIYFQGNSAPDKSGLPSDRFSAERTGGSVSTLTIQRTQQEDSAVYLCASSLGPVGYTFGSGTRLTVV.

The CDR3 loop is CASSPLAGIKDTQYF. The CDR3 coding sequence is TGTGCCAGCTCCCCCCTAGCGGGTATAAAAGATACGCAGTATTTT. The chain employs TRBV27 and TRBJ2-3; the match to TRBD2 covers 8 bases. Germline trimming cut 8 bases from V and 5 bases from J; bases unmatched to any gene: 12. Germline CDR1 is MNHEY and CDR2 is SMNVEV (reference sequence). The CDR3 has 15 amino acids.

This chain links TRBV5-4 with TRBJ2-1; TRBD2 matches at 9 bases. From germline, CDR1 is SGHNT and CDR2 YYREEE (reference sequence). V trimming: 4 bases; J trimming: 5 bases; junction bases outside the gene matches: 7. The CDR3 loop spans 15 amino acids. The chain's CDR3 is CASSRRLAENNEQFF. CDR3 nucleotides: TGTGCCAGCAGCCGAAGACTAGCGGAAAACAATGAGCAGTTCTTC.

The CDR3, as DNA: TGTGCCAGCAGCACGGGACAGGGTTTAGATACGCAGTATTTT. Encoded protein: CASSTGQGLDTQYF. The V gene is TRBV5-4, the J gene TRBJ2-3; 9 nucleotides line up with TRBD1. Germline trimming cut 4 bases from V and 5 bases from J; bases unmatched to any gene: 5. CDR3 length: 14 amino acids. The V gene's germline CDR1 is SGHNT and CDR2 YYREEE (reference sequence). Filled out from reference TRBV5-4 and TRBJ2-3, the complete variable domain reads ETGVTQSPTHLIKTRGQQVTLRCSSQSGHNTVSWYQQALGQGPQFIFQYYREEENGRGNFPPRFSGLQFPNYSSELNVNALELDDSALYLCASSTGQGLDTQYFGPGTRLTVL.

The V call is TRBV6-4, the J call TRBJ2-2; 10 nucleotides line up with TRBD1. The germline gives CDR1 MRHNA, CDR2 SNTAGT. This CDR3 is 17 amino acids long. The V segment lost 0 bases and the J segment 5 bases; nucleotides outside the gene matches: 6. The CDR3 DNA follows: TGTGCCAGCAGTGACTCTTGGAGACAGGGGGCAACCGGGGAGCTGTTTTTT. Protein product: CASSDSWRQGATGELFF.

The chain joins TRBV28 to TRBJ2-7, with 7 bases fitting TRBD2. Germline lookup yields CDR1 MDHEN and CDR2 SYDVKM. Unmatched junction bases numbered 5, after V lost 3 bases and J lost 3 bases. The CDR3 is 14 amino acids. The CDR3 reads CASSFSSGLYEQYF. The CDR3 DNA follows: TGTGCCAGCAGTTTTAGTAGCGGGCTCTACGAGCAGTACTTC.

This sequence joins TRBV18 and TRBJ1-1; possibly TRBD1 for D (5 bases). The CDR3 loop spans 15 amino acids. The germline V gene has CDR1 KGHSH and CDR2 LQKENI. V shed 3 bases and J shed 1 base, with 12 bases lying between them. The CDR3 DNA sequence: TGTGCCAGCTCACCTCTGCGGAGGGGGAACACTGAAGCTTTCTTT. Its protein product is CASSPLRRGNTEAFF. The whole variable domain, remainder taken from reference TRBV18 and TRBJ1-1, is NAGVMQNPRHLVRRRGQEARLRCSPMKGHSHVYWYRQLPEEGLKFMVYLQKENIIDESGMPKERFSAEFPKEGPSILRIQQVVRGDSAAYFCASSPLRRGNTEAFFGQGTRLTVV.

CDR3 amino acids: CASSQSGVVETQYF. CDR3 bases: TGTGCCAGCAGCCAGTCGGGGGTTGTCGAGACCCAGTACTTC. This chain connects TRBV14 to TRBJ2-5, with D possibly TRBD2 on 6 matching bases. V lost 3 bases and J lost 5, with 13 bases in between. The CDR3 runs 14 residues. CDR1 and CDR2 (germline): SGHDN, FVKESK.

The chain couples TRBV7-9 to TRBJ2-2, with D possibly matching TRBD1 (5 bases). Trimming shortened V by 2 bases and J by 3 bases, and 13 bases separated the two germline ends. Germline V gene data show CDR1 as SEHNR and CDR2 as FQNEAQ (reference sequence). The CDR3 is made up of 16 amino acids. The CDR3 DNA follows: TGTGCCAGCAGCTTATCAGTGGGGCAGGACACCGGGGAGCTGTTTTTT. Its translation: CASSLSVGQDTGELFF.

The chain couples TRBV6-5 to TRBJ1-1; D unclear. Germline CDR1 MNHEY, CDR2 SVGAGI. V shed 4 bases and J shed 1 base, with 16 bases lying between them. This CDR3 spans 16 amino acids. The CDR3 region is CASSLLALTGNTEAFF. CDR3 DNA: TGTGCCAGCAGTTTACTCGCACTGACTGGGAACACTGAAGCTTTCTTT.

V and J are TRBV7-9 and TRBJ1-3; TRBD1 might be the D (6 bases). Germline V CDR1 and CDR2: SEHNR, FQNEAQ (reference sequence). The V gene lost 5 bases and the J gene lost 0 bases, with 14 bases spanning the gap. This CDR3 region has 16 residues. The CDR3 region has the DNA TGTGCCAGCAGCCTAAGGGGACAAGCCTCTGGAAACACCATATATTTT. Protein: CASSLRGQASGNTIYF.

The chain carries TRBV4-2 and TRBJ2-5; no clear D gene. The CDR3 covers 16 residues. Looked up from germline, CDR1 is LGHNA and CDR2 is YNFKEQ. V lost 0 bases and J lost 1, with 12 bases in between. CDR3 sequence: CASSQEYRQVQETQYF. The CDR3 bases are TGTGCCAGCAGCCAAGAATATAGGCAGGTCCAAGAGACCCAGTACTTC.

The V call is TRBV7-3, the J call TRBJ2-7; TRBD2 matches 9 bases. V lost 5 bases, J lost 6 bases, and 8 bases stayed unmatched. The CDR3 totals 14 residues. Germline V gene sequence: CDR1 SGHTA, CDR2 FQGTGA. CDR3 DNA: TGTGCCAGCAGCCTATTAGCGGGAGTAGGCGAGCAGTACTTC. This sequence encodes CASSLLAGVGEQYF.

This chain links TRBV5-6 with TRBJ1-1, with 7 bases lining up with TRBD1. The CDR3 has 16 amino acids. V lost 1 base, J lost 8 bases, and 14 bases stayed unmatched. Per germline, CDR1 SGHDT and CDR2 YYEEEE. The DNA for the CDR3 is TGTGCCAGCAGCTTGAGGACAGGAGAGGTGGTCTTCGAAGCTTTCTTT. This sequence encodes CASSLRTGEVVFEAFF.

The V call is TRBV5-1, the J call TRBJ2-5, with D perhaps being TRBD1 or TRBD2 (5 bases each). Trimming cost V 2 bases and J 7 bases, with 30 bases left between them. The germline V gene has CDR1 SGHRS and CDR2 YFSETQ. The CDR3 length is 19 residues. CDR3 residues: CASSLLGVGNGGQSGTQYF. CDR3 in DNA: TGCGCCAGCAGCTTACTGGGGGTTGGAAATGGCGGACAATCAGGGACCCAGTACTTC.

The chain is built from TRBV9 and TRBJ2-1; D is unclear. CDR3 length: 15 residues. Germline V gives CDR1 SGDLS, CDR2 YYNGEE. Trimming cost V 0 bases and J 4 bases, with 11 bases left between them. This CDR3 is CASSVAWENYNEQFF. CDR3 sequence (DNA): TGTGCCAGCAGCGTAGCATGGGAAAATTACAATGAGCAGTTCTTC. The full variable domain, rest sourced from reference TRBV9 and TRBJ2-1, is DSGVTQTPKHLITATGQRVTLRCSPRSGDLSVYWYQQSLDQGLQFLIQYYNGEERAKGNILERFSAQQFPDLHSELNLSSLELGDSALYFCASSVAWENYNEQFFGPGTRLTVL.

The chain joins TRBV2 to TRBJ1-5; D not resolved. Germline V gene lookup returns CDR1 SNHLY and CDR2 FYNNEI. Trimming took 7 bases from V and 6 from J, leaving 16 bases between them. This CDR3 is 14 amino acids long. Written as DNA, the CDR3 is TGTGCCAGCACCCCCCCACGATCTGGTCAGCCCCAGCATTTT. Amino acid sequence: CASTPPRSGQPQHF.

The V and J genes are TRBV15 and TRBJ2-3; D is undetermined. Per the germline V gene, CDR1 is LNHNV and CDR2 is YYDKDF (reference sequence). Deletions cut 0 bases from V and 3 bases from J, with 10 bases between. CDR3 length: 15 residues. The CDR3 reads CATSRESVGTDTQYF. Here the CDR3 DNA reads TGTGCCACCAGCAGAGAGTCGGTAGGGACAGATACGCAGTATTTT. The full variable domain, in which reference TRBV15 and TRBJ2-3 provide the parts outside the CDR3, is DAMVIQNPRYQVTQFGKPVTLSCSQTLNHNVMYWYQQKSSQAPKLLFHYYDKDFNNEADTPDNFQSRRPNTSFCFLDIRSPGLGDTAMYLCATSRESVGTDTQYFGPGTRLTVL.